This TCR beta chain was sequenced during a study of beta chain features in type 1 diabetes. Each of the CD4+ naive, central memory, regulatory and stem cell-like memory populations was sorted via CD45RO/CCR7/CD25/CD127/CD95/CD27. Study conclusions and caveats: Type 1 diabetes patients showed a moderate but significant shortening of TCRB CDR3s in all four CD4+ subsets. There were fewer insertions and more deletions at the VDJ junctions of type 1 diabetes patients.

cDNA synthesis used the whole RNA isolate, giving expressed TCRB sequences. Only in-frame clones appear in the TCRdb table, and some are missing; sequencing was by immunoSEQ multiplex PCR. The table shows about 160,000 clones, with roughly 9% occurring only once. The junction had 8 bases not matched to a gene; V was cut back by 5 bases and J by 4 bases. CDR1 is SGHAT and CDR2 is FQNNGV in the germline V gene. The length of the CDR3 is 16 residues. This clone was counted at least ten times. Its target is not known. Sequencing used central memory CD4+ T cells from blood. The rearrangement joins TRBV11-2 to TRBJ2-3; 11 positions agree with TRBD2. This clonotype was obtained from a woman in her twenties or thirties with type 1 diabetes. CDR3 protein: CASSATLAGGADTQYF. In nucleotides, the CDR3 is TGTGCCAGCAGCGCAACGCTAGCGGGAGGAGCAGATACGCAGTATTTT.